This paragraph reports one TCR beta chain. Its antigen remains unidentified. This specimen comes from a study of OX40 agonist ivuxolimab in advanced cancers. Study-wide context: Patients undergoing dose escalation presented with hepatocellular carcinoma, melanoma, renal cell or head and neck cancer. The study, taken as a whole, reports: By week 6 at 0.1 to 3.0 mg/kg, blood CD4+ and CD8+ T cells had expanded clonally. Averaging showed that CD8+ T cells had more expanded clones than CD4+ did.

This CDR3 has 14 residues. Looked up from germline, CDR1 is SGHRS and CDR2 is YFSETQ. The V end was cut by 5 bases, the J end by 4 bases, with 14 bases between. Autoimmune disease history or systemic immunosuppression led to patient exclusion. Assay: immunoSEQ multiplex PCR; the TCRdb copy retains only in-frame clones and omits some. Here the sample spans about 94,000 clones, around 87% being singletons. The rearrangement joins TRBV5-1 to TRBJ2-3, with a possible D match to TRBD2 (6 bases). The material was CD4+ or CD8+ T cells sorted from blood, obtained in a trial of the OX40 agonist ivuxolimab. This receptor was identified in an adult with an advanced solid tumor such as melanoma, head and neck, liver or kidney cancer. In DNA, the CDR3 is TGCGCCAGCAGAGAAGGAGGGTCACCAGATACGCAGTATTTT. Protein: CASREGGSPDTQYF. The full variable domain, its missing parts supplied by reference TRBV5-1 and TRBJ2-3, is KAGVTQTPRYLIKTRGQQVTLSCSPISGHRSVSWYQQTPGQGLQFLFEYFSETQRNKGNFPGRFSGRQFSNSRSEMNVSTLELGDSALYLCASREGGSPDTQYFGPGTRLTVL.